Below are 27 T cell receptor beta chains sequenced from a single sample in a study of T cells in tumors after PD-1 blockade. Sequencing was performed with immunoSEQ multiplex PCR; in TCRdb, only in-frame clones are kept and a portion is missing. The data contain roughly 50,000 clones, about 84% of them singletons. The starting material was PBMCs, obtained before anti-PD-1 treatment. Receptor source: a human donor with basal cell carcinoma.

The chain employs TRBV28 and TRBJ1-4; D remains ambiguous. The ends were cut back, 2 bases at V and 0 bases at J, with 10 bases in the middle. CDR3 length: 16 residues. Germline values: CDR1 MDHEN, CDR2 SYDVKM. The CDR3: CASSLGYLATNEKLFF. DNA of the CDR3: TGTGCCAGCAGTTTAGGCTACCTTGCAACTAATGAAAAACTGTTTTTT. Using reference TRBV28 and TRBJ1-4 for the parts outside the CDR3, the full variable domain is DVKVTQSSRYLVKRTGEKVFLECVQDMDHENMFWYRQDPGLGLRLIYFSYDVKMKEKGDIPEGYSVSREKKERFSLILESASTNQTSMYLCASSLGYLATNEKLFFGSGTQLSVL.

The V gene is TRBV5-4, the J gene TRBJ2-7; 8 bases are a match to TRBD2. The V gene end was trimmed by 3 bases and the J gene end by 1 base; junction bases not matched to a gene: 3. The length of the CDR3 is 14 residues. From germline, CDR1 is SGHNT and CDR2 YYREEE (reference sequence). As DNA, the CDR3 is TGTGCCAGCAGCTCGGGACTAGGGTCCTACGAGCAGTACTTC. This encodes CASSSGLGSYEQYF.

This clone is medium-sized by share. For the CDR3, the DNA is TGCGCCAGCAGCCCCGGGATGCCCTACGAGCAGTACTTC. Its protein product is CASSPGMPYEQYF. J is TRBJ2-7 and V is TRBV4-1; D is perhaps TRBD2 (5 bases). Germline CDR1 reads MGHRA; CDR2 reads YSYEKL. Between the trimmed V and J ends, which lost 4 bases and 2 bases, there was a span of 9 bases. This CDR3 contains 13 residues.

The chain has TRBV6-5 and TRBJ2-1; no reliable D call. Trimming cost V 6 bases and J 4 bases, with 10 bases left between them. CDR3 size: 13 residues. Germline V CDR1 and CDR2: MNHEY, SVGAGI. The CDR3 DNA reads as TGTGCCAGCAGCGGGCAGCTTTACAATGAGCAGTTCTTC. Translated, it gives CASSGQLYNEQFF.

The chain employs TRBV6-5 and TRBJ1-2, with D possibly being TRBD1 (5 bases). CDR3 length equals 13 residues. CDR1 and CDR2 (germline): MNHEY, SVGAGI. The germline V and J ends were trimmed by 2 bases and 8 bases, with 12 bases remaining between them. DNA of the CDR3: TGTGCCAGCAGTTACGGGCAGGGAGGGGGCTACACCTTC. The encoded protein is CASSYGQGGGYTF.

This clone was observed a handful of times. The chain uses TRBV4-1 and TRBJ2-2; 8 bases agree with TRBD2. This CDR3 comprises 15 residues. Trimming removed 2 bases from V and 2 bases from J; junction bases left unmatched: 1. Germline CDR1 is MGHRA and CDR2 is YSYEKL. Here the CDR3 reads CASSQSGGNTGELFF. Written as DNA, the CDR3 is TGCGCCAGCAGCCAAAGCGGGGGTAACACCGGGGAGCTGTTTTTT.

The table lists this clone with a few counts. The chain links TRBV6-6 to TRBJ1-1, with D unclear. CDR1 is MNHNY and CDR2 is SVGAGI in the germline V gene (reference sequence). The CDR3 runs to 12 residues. V lost 6 bases to trimming and J lost 1 base, with 6 bases between them. The CDR3 DNA sequence: TGTGCCAGCAGGAGGTGGAACACTGAAGCTTTCTTT. It is translated as CASRRWNTEAFF.

Remarks on this clone: One junction end does not reproduce the germline sequence, and a read error may be involved. This sample also contains other DNA sequences that code for the same CDR3. The rearrangement joins TRBV19 to TRBJ2-7; 7 nucleotides match TRBD1. Germline lookup yields CDR1 LNHDA and CDR2 SQIVND (reference sequence). This CDR3 spans 13 amino acids. CDR3 region: CASRKQGTYEQYF. In DNA form, the CDR3 reads TGTGCCAGTAGGAAACAGGGGACCTACGAACAGTACTTC.

V and J are TRBV18 and TRBJ2-1, with 10 bases aligning to TRBD2. The CDR3 sequence is 16 residues long. Germline loops: CDR1 KGHSH, CDR2 LQKENI. Trimming cost V 2 bases and J 7 bases; bases outside gene matches: 8. The CDR3, as DNA: TGTGCCAGCTCACCATCCAGCGGGGGGGCTGGGAATGAGCAGTTCTTC. Translated: CASSPSSGGAGNEQFF.

The gene calls are TRBV5-4 and TRBJ1-4, with 10 bases identical to TRBD1. There are 14 residues in the CDR3. Germline lookup yields CDR1 SGHNT and CDR2 YYREEE (reference sequence). Trimming at V came to 2 bases and at J to 8 bases, leaving 3 bases not matched to a gene. Here the CDR3 reads CASSLDRGPEKLFF. The CDR3 DNA reads as TGTGCCAGCAGCTTAGACAGGGGGCCAGAAAAACTGTTTTTT.

This clone was found a few times. The rearrangement uses TRBV6-6 and TRBJ1-6, with D unclear. The ends were cut back, 6 bases at V and 8 bases at J, with 17 bases in the middle. Germline V lookup: CDR1 MNHNY, CDR2 SVGAGI (reference sequence). The CDR3 is 15 amino acids. This CDR3 is CASSLEQRVYSPLHF. The CDR3 coding sequence is TGTGCCAGCAGCCTGGAGCAAAGGGTATATTCACCCCTCCACTTT.

The chain joins TRBV10-3 to TRBJ2-5; no reliable D call. The CDR3 is 14 residues long. Trimming took 2 bases from V and 1 from J, leaving 8 bases between them. Germline lookup yields CDR1 ENHRY and CDR2 SYGVKD. The CDR3 DNA follows: TGTGCCATCAGTGAGGTGAAGTCCCAAGAGACCCAGTACTTC. Encoded protein: CAISEVKSQETQYF.

V is TRBV10-2 and J is TRBJ2-5; TRBD2 matches at 10 bases. The CDR3 loop spans 15 amino acids. CDR1 is WSHSY and CDR2 is SAAADI in the germline V gene. The V segment lost 7 bases and the J segment 2 bases; nucleotides outside the gene matches: 7. The DNA for the CDR3 is TGCGCCAGCATGAGCGGGGGGGCCGGGCAAGAGACCCAGTACTTC. Protein sequence: CASMSGGAGQETQYF.

The chain carries TRBV7-8 and TRBJ1-5; D is uncertain. V was cut by 4 bases and J by 0 bases, with 7 bases left in between. This CDR3 is 14 amino acids long. CDR1 SGHVS and CDR2 FQNEAQ come from the germline V gene. The CDR3 loop is CASSSGLSNQPQHF. The CDR3 region has the DNA TGTGCCAGCAGCTCGGGCCTTAGCAATCAGCCCCAGCATTTT.

This chain joins TRBV29-1 and TRBJ2-5; D gene ambiguous. Germline V gene sequence: CDR1 SQVTM, CDR2 ANQGSEA. With 8 bases removed from V and 7 bases from J, the gap between germline ends came to 5 bases. This CDR3 is 8 amino acids long. The CDR3 DNA reads TGCAGCTGGGGGACCCAGTACTTC. This sequence encodes CSWGTQYF. Full variable domain (rest looked up from reference TRBV29-1 and TRBJ2-5): SAVISQKPSRDICQRGTSLTIQCQVDSQVTMMFWYRQQPGQSLTLIATANQGSEATYESGFVIDKFPISRPNLTFSTLTVSNMSPEDSSIYLCSWGTQYFGPGTRLLVL.

The J gene is TRBJ2-1, the V gene TRBV10-2; TRBD2 might be the D (6 bases). CDR1 and CDR2 (germline): WSHSY, SAAADI. The ends were cut back, 0 bases at V and 9 bases at J, with 12 bases in the middle. The CDR3 extends over 14 amino acids. The CDR3 DNA is TGCGCCAGCAGTGAGTCGTTCGGGGGTCGTGAGCAGTTCTTC. It codes for CASSESFGGREQFF.

The gene calls are TRBV30 and TRBJ2-3; D not resolved. This CDR3 has 12 residues. Germline-derived CDR1 and CDR2 are GTSNPN and SVGIG (reference sequence). V gave up 4 bases and J gave up 2 bases, with 7 bases separating them. The chain's CDR3 is CAWISNTDTQYF. The DNA for the CDR3 is TGTGCCTGGATTTCTAACACAGATACGCAGTATTTT.

The chain has TRBV3-1 (or the pseudogene TRBV3-2) and TRBJ1-1, with D unresolved. Trimming left V 1 base short and J 1 base short, with 7 bases between. There are 14 residues in the CDR3. CDR1 and CDR2 from the germline V gene are LGHDT and YNNKEL (reference sequence). This CDR3 reads CASSQGQKNTEAFF. Here the CDR3 DNA reads TGTGCCAGCAGCCAAGGTCAGAAGAACACTGAAGCTTTCTTT.

The V call is TRBV7-8, the J call TRBJ2-3, with TRBD1 as a possible D gene (5 bases). V was shortened by 5 bases and J by 5 bases, with 11 bases between the two germline ends. Germline CDR1 and CDR2: SGHVS and FQNEAQ. This CDR3 spans 13 amino acids. The CDR3 region has the DNA TGTGCCAGCAGCGGCCGGACATTAGATACGCAGTATTTT. It codes for CASSGRTLDTQYF.

The chain combines TRBV5-1 with TRBJ1-1; 9 bases align to TRBD1. The ends lost 5 bases at V and 6 bases at J; junction bases unmatched: 5. This CDR3 region has 13 residues. Germline values: CDR1 SGHRS, CDR2 YFSETQ. CDR3 amino acids: CASRPQGASEAFF. CDR3 DNA: TGCGCCAGCAGACCACAGGGGGCGTCTGAAGCTTTCTTT.

The chain is built from TRBV7-9 and TRBJ1-4; 7 bases match TRBD1. Germline-derived CDR1 and CDR2 are SEHNR and FQNEAQ (reference sequence). CDR3 size: 15 residues. V gave up 4 bases and J gave up 5 bases; unmatched junction bases: 7. This CDR3 is CASSSPDRVNEKLFF. The CDR3 coding sequence is TGTGCCAGCAGCTCACCCGACAGGGTCAATGAAAAACTGTTTTTT.

In nucleotides, the CDR3 is TGTGCCAGCAGTTACTCGATCGGAAGGATGTTGAATCGCTACACCTTC. This translates into CASSYSIGRMLNRYTF. The rearrangement joins TRBV6-2 or TRBV6-3 to TRBJ1-2; D is ambiguous. CDR3 length: 16 residues. The germline gives CDR1 MNHEY, CDR2 SVGEGT. Trimming cost V 0 bases and J 9 bases, with 20 bases left between them.

The chain recombines TRBV27 with TRBJ2-7; 11 nucleotides match TRBD2. Germline V gives CDR1 MNHEY, CDR2 SMNVEV (reference sequence). The junction had 5 bases not matched to a gene; V was cut back by 2 bases and J by 2 bases. The CDR3 runs 16 residues. The CDR3: CASSLATSGDTYEQYF. The CDR3 bases are TGTGCCAGCAGTTTAGCGACTAGCGGGGACACCTACGAGCAGTACTTC.

This clone was seen only a few times. The rearrangement joins TRBV19 to TRBJ1-4, with unresolved D. Germline CDR1 reads LNHDA; CDR2 reads SQIVND (reference sequence). The CDR3 is 15 residues long. V lost 6 bases and J 4 bases, leaving 15 bases between the germline ends. The CDR3 bases are TGTGCCAGTAGCCCTCCGGAGGGATTTAATGAAAAACTGTTTTTT. Translation: CASSPPEGFNEKLFF. The full variable domain, rest sourced from reference TRBV19 and TRBJ1-4, is DGGITQSPKYLFRKEGQNVTLSCEQNLNHDAMYWYRQDPGQGLRLIYYSQIVNDFQKGDIAEGYSVSREKKESFPLTVTSAQKNPTAFYLCASSPPEGFNEKLFFGSGTQLSVL.

V gene TRBV5-5 combines with J gene TRBJ1-1; D is uncertain. V dropped 0 bases and J dropped 0 bases, with 9 bases sitting between them. This CDR3 has 15 amino acids. Germline lookup yields CDR1 SGHKS and CDR2 YYEKEE (reference sequence). The CDR3 nucleotides are TGTGCCAGCAGCTTGGCTGGGTCAGTGAACACTGAAGCTTTCTTT. It codes for CASSLAGSVNTEAFF. Complete variable domain (other parts from reference TRBV5-5 and TRBJ1-1): DAGVTQSPTHLIKTRGQQVTLRCSPISGHKSVSWYQQVLGQGPQFIFQYYEKEERGRGNFPDRFSARQFPNYSSELNVNALLLGDSALYLCASSLAGSVNTEAFFGQGTRLTVV.

The J gene is TRBJ1-4, the V gene TRBV30, with 11 positions matching TRBD1. Germline CDR1 and CDR2: GTSNPN and SVGIG (reference sequence). Losses at the gene ends were 1 base for V and 3 bases for J; bases not matched to a gene: 4. The CDR3 runs to 16 residues. The CDR3 nucleotides are TGTGCCTGGAGTGGCCGGGACAGGGGGGCTAATGAAAAACTGTTTTTT. Protein: CAWSGRDRGANEKLFF. Full variable domain (remainder filled in from reference TRBV30 and TRBJ1-4): SQTIHQWPATLVQPVGSPLSLECTVEGTSNPNLYWYRQAAGRGLQLLFYSVGIGQISSEVPQNLSASRPQDRQFILSSKKLLLSDSGFYLCAWSGRDRGANEKLFFGSGTQLSVL.

In this sample, this clone turned up a few times. This rearrangement joins TRBV10-2 to TRBJ2-1; 9 nucleotides agree with TRBD2. CDR3 size: 16 residues. CDR1 and CDR2 (germline): WSHSY, SAAADI. The V and J ends lost 3 bases and 3 bases, in that order; junction bases with no gene match: 6. The CDR3, as DNA: TGCGCCAGCAGTGAAATTGCGGGGGGGAACTACAATGAGCAGTTCTTC. Translating gives CASSEIAGGNYNEQFF.